This paragraph reports one T cell receptor beta chain. Its antigen remains unknown. The germline CDR1 and CDR2 sequences are SEHNR and FQNEAQ (reference sequence). The CDR3 is 14 residues long. Trimming removed 5 bases at V and 6 bases at J, with 16 bases between. The data derive from a study of cytomegalovirus exposure and HLA in healthy donors. Primers included in the PCR were 60 Vbeta and 13 Jbeta primers. Repertoires were generated with immunoSEQ multiplex PCR, while TCRdb's copy carries only in-frame clones and drops some. Found here are around 210,000 clones, 85% of them singletons; the top ten hold around 0.22%. Study observations and caveats: Most CMV-associated TCR beta chains appeared HLA-restricted in a later analysis.

The sequence was collected from a girl aged 2 to 10 in good health and CMV-seronegative. This chain links TRBV7-9 with TRBJ1-1, with D possibly TRBD1 on 6 matching bases. The material sequenced was PBMCs. Here the CDR3 DNA reads TGTGCCAGCAGCCAGTCCGACGGGGGGCCTGAAGCTTTCTTT. Translating it yields CASSQSDGGPEAFF.